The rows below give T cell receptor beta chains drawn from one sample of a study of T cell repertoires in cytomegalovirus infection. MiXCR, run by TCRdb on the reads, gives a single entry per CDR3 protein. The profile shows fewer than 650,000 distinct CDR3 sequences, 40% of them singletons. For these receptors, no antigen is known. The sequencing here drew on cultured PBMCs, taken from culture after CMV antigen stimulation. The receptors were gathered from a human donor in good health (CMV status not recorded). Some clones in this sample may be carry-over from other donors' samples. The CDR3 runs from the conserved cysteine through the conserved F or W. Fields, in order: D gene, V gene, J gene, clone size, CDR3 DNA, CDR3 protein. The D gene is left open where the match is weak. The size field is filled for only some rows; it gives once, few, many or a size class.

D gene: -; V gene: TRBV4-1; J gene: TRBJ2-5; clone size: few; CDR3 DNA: TGTGCCAGCAGCCAAGATCTGGGGGTAGAGACCCAGTACTTC; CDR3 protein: CASSQDLGVETQYF
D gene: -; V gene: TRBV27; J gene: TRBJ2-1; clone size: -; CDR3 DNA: TGTGCCAGCAAATTGCAGGGCCTGTCCTACAATGAGCAGTTCTTC; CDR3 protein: CASKLQGLSYNEQFF
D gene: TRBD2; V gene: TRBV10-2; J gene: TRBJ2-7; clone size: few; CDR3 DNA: TGCGCCAGCAGTCCCTGGACTAGCTCCTCCTACGAGCAGTACTTC; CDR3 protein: CASSPWTSSSYEQYF
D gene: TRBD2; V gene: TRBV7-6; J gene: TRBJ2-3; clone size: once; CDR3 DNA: TGTGCCAGCAGCTTCCGACTAGCTCGGGATACAGATACGCAGTATTTT; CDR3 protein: CASSFRLARDTDTQYF
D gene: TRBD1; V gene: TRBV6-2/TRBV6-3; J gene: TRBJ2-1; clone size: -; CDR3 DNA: TGTGCCAGCAGTAACCGACAGGGGAGCGGTGAGCAGTTCTTC; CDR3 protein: CASSNRQGSGEQFF
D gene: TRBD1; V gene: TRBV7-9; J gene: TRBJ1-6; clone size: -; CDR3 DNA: TGTGCCAGCAGTTTTGACAGGGACAATTCACCCCTCCACTTT; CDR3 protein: CASSFDRDNSPLHF
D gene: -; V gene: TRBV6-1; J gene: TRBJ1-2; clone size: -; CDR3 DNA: TGTGCCAGCAGTGAAGCAGGGGGCTACACCTTC; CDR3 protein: CASSEAGGYTF
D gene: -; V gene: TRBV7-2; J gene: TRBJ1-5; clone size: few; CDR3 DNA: TGTGCCAGCACCCTTAATGGAGGACAGCCCCAGCATTTT; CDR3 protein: CASTLNGGQPQHF
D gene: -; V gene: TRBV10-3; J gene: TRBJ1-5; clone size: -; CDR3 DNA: TGTGCCATGAGGGACGGACGCAATCAGCCCCAGCATTTT; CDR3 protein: CAMRDGRNQPQHF
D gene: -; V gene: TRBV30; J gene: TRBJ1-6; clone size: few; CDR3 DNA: TGTGCCTGGAGGACATCCCGGTTACTTAATTCACCCCTCCACTTT; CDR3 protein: CAWRTSRLLNSPLHF
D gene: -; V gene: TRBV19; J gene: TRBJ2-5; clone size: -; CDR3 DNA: TGTGCCAGTAGTATAGATCCAAGGGGGACCCAGTACTTC; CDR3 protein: CASSIDPRGTQYF
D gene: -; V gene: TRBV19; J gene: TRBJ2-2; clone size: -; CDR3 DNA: TGTGCCAGTAGTCTCGCTAAGGGGATTCCCGGGGAGCTGTTTTTT; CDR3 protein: CASSLAKGIPGELFF
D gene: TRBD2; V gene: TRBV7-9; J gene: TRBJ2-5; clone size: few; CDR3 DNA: TGTGCCAGCAGCGCACAACTAGCGGGTGTGGAGACCCAGTACTTC; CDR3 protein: CASSAQLAGVETQYF
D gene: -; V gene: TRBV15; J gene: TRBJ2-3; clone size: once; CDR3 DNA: TGTGCCACCAGCAGAGAAACGGGGACTTCAGCAGATACGCAGTATTTT; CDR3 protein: CATSRETGTSADTQYF
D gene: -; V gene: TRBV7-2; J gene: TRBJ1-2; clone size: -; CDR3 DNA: TGTGCCAGCAGCCCCAGAGGCGCCAACTATGGCTACACCTTC; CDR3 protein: CASSPRGANYGYTF
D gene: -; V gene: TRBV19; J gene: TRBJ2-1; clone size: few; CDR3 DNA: TGTGCCAGTAGTATTCGACAAAGCAAGAATGAGCAGTTCTTC; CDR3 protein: CASSIRQSKNEQFF
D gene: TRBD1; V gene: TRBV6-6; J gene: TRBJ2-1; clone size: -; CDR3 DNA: TGTGCCAGCACCAGAGGGACAGACACCTACAATGAGCAGTTCTTC; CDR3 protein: CASTRGTDTYNEQFF
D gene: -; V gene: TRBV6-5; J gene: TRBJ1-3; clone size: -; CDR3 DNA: TGTGCCAGCAAGCCAGGAGGGACTGGAAACACCATATATTTT; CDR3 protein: CASKPGGTGNTIYF
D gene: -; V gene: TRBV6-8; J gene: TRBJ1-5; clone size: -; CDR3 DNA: TGTGCCAGCAGCCGCACCGGGACTCAGCCCCAGCATTTT; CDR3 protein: CASSRTGTQPQHF
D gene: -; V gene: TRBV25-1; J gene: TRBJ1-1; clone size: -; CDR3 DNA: TGTGCCAGCAGTCCCCCGACAGACAACACTGAAGCTTTCTTT; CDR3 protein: CASSPPTDNTEAFF
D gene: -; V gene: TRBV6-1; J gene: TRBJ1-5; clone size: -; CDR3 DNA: TGTGCCAGCAATTCTGGGGCGAGCAATCAGCCCCAGCATTTT; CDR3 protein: CASNSGASNQPQHF
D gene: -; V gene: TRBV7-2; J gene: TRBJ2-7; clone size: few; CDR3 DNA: TGTGCCAGCAGCGTCCCTAGCGTCGGGGCTATCGAGCAGTACTTC; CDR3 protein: CASSVPSVGAIEQYF
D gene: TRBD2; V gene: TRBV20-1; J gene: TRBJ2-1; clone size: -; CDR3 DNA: TGCAGTCCCCCAGGACTAGCGGGTACAGAGGAGCAGTTCTTC; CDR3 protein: CSPPGLAGTEEQFF
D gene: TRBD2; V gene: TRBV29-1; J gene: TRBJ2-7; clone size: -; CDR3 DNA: TGCAGCGTTGCACTAGCGGGGATATACGAGCAGTACTTC; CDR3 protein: CSVALAGIYEQYF
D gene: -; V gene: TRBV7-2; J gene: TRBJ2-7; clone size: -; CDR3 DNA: TGTGCCAGCAGCTTAGCGACGAGTTTCGCGACCTACGAGCAGTACTTC; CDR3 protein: CASSLATSFATYEQYF
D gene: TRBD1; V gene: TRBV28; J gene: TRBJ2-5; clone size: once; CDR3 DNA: TGTGCCAGCAGACCTAGGACAGGGGAAGAGACCCAGTACTTC; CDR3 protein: CASRPRTGEETQYF
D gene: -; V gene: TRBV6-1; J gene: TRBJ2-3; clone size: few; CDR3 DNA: TGTGCCAGCACTTTGACAGGAACCACAGATACGCAGTATTTT; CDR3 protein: CASTLTGTTDTQYF
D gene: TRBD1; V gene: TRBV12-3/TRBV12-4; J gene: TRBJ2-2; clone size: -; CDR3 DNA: TGTGCCAGCAGTTTAGCGCTAGGGACAGGGGGCCCCGGGGAGCTGTTTTTT; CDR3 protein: CASSLALGTGGPGELFF
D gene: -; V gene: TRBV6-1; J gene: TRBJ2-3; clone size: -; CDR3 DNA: TGTGCCAGCAGACCTCGGCTAGCCAGCACAGATACGCAGTATTTT; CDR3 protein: CASRPRLASTDTQYF
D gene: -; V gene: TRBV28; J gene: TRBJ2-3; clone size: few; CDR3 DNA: TGTGCCATCCACCCGCGGGGGCAAAGCACAGATACGCAGTATTTT; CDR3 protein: CAIHPRGQSTDTQYF
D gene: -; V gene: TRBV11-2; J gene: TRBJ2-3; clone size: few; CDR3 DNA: TGTGCCAGCAGCTTAGACTACTACTATACGCAGTATTTT; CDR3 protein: CASSLDYYYTQYF
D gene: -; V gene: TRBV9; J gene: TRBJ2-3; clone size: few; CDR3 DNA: TGTGCCAGCAGCGTAGAGGGGATTGGCACAGATACGCAGTATTTT; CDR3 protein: CASSVEGIGTDTQYF
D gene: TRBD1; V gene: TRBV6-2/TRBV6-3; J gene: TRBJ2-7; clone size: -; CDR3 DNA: TGTGCCAGCAGTTACTCGAAGGCGACAGGGAACTACGAGCAGTACTTC; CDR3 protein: CASSYSKATGNYEQYF
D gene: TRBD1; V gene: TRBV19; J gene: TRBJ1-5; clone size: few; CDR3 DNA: TGTGCCAGTAGTCGAACAGGGGGCTACAATCAGCCCCAGCATTTT; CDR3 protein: CASSRTGGYNQPQHF
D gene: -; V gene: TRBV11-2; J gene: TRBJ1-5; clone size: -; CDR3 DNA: TGTGCCAGCAGCCGAGTGGGGGGCCGGGGGCCCCAGCATTTT; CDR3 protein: CASSRVGGRGPQHF
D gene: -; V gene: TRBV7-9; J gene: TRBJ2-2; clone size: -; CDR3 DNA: TGTGCCAGCAGCTTAGCAGGGGGAAGCGGGACCGGGGAGCTGTTTTTT; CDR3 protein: CASSLAGGSGTGELFF
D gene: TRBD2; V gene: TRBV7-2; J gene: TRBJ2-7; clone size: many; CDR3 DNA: TGTGCCAGCAGCGCGGGGACTAGCGGGAGACACTTC; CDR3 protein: CASSAGTSGRHF
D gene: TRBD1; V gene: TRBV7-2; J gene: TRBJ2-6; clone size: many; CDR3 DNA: TGTGCCAGCAGCCTCCAGGGGACAGAACCCTCTGGGGCCAACGTCCTGACTTTC; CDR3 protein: CASSLQGTEPSGANVLTF
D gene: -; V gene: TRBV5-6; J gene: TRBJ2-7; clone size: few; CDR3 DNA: TGTGCCAGCAGCTTGGGACCTCGCTACTACGAGCAGTACTTC; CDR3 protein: CASSLGPRYYEQYF
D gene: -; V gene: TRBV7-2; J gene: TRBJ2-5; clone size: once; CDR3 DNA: TGTGCCAGCAGCCCCAGGCGACTTGAAGAGACCCAGTACTTC; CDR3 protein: CASSPRRLEETQYF
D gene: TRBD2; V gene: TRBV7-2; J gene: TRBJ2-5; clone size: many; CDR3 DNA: TGTGCCAGCAGCAAACCCAGCGGGGGGTACCAAGAGACCCAGTACTTC; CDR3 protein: CASSKPSGGYQETQYF
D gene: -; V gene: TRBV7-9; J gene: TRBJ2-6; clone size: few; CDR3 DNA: TGTGCCAGCAGCCCCAGACGGAAAACTGGGGCCAACGTCCTGACTTTC; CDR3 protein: CASSPRRKTGANVLTF
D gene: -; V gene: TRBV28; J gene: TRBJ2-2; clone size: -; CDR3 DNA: TGTGCCAGCAGGGGGGGGGCGCGGACCGGGGAGCTGTTTTTT; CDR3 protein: CASRGGARTGELFF
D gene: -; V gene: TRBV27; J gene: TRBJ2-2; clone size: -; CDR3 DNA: TGTGCCAGCAGTTTATCTCAAACTGTCACCGGGGAGCTGTTTTTT; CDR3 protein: CASSLSQTVTGELFF
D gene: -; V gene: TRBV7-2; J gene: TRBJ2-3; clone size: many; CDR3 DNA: TGTGCCAGCAGCTTAGAGCGTGGGAACACGCAGTATTTT; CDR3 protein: CASSLERGNTQYF
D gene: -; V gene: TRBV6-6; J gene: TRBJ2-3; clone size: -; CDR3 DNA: TGTGCCAGCAGTTTCCCCCCGGACACCTACACAGATACGCAGTATTTT; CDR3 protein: CASSFPPDTYTDTQYF
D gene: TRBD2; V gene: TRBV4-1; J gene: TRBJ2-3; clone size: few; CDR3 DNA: TGCGCCAGCAGCCCGGGACTAGCGGGGGTCGCTGTCACAGATACGCAGTATTTT; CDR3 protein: CASSPGLAGVAVTDTQYF
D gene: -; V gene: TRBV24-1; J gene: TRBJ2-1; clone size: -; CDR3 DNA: TGTGCCACCAGTGATTTGGATCCAAACAATGAGCAGTTCTTC; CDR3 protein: CATSDLDPNNEQFF
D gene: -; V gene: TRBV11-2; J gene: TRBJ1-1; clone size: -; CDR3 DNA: TGTGCCAGCAGAAGAGGCTTGGACACTGAAGCTTTCTTT; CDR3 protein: CASRRGLDTEAFF
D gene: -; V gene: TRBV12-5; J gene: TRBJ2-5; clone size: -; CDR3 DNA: TGTGCTAGTGCCAAATATAGCGGCCCTCAAGAGACCCAGTACTTC; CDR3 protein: CASAKYSGPQETQYF
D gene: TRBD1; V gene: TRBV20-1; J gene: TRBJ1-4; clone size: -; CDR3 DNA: TGCAGTGCAGCGGGACAGGGAAATGAAAAACTGTTTTTT; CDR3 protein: CSAAGQGNEKLFF
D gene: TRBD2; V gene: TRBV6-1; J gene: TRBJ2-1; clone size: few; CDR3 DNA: TGTGCCAGCCGGCTAGCGGGAGACTACAATGAGCAGTTCTTC; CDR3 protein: CASRLAGDYNEQFF
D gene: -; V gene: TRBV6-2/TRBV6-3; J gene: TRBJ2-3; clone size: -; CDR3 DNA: TGTGCCAGCAGCAGCAGGGGACTCACAGATACGCAGTATTTT; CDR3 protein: CASSSRGLTDTQYF
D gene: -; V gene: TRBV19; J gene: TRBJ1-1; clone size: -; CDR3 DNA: TGTGCCAGTACATCGGGCGGGGAAGCTTTCTTT; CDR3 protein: CASTSGGEAFF
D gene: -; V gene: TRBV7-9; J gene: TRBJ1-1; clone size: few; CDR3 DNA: TGTGCCAGCAGCTTAGCGCTAGGGGACACTGAAGCTTTCTTT; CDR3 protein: CASSLALGDTEAFF
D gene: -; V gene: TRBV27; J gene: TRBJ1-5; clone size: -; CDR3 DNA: TGTGCCAGCAGTTTTCGAGGGTTTCCGAATCAGCCCCAGCATTTT; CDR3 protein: CASSFRGFPNQPQHF
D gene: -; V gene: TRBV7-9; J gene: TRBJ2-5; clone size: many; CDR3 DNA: TGTGCCAGCAGCCAGACAGAGACCCAGTACTTC; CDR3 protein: CASSQTETQYF